The next 28 T cell receptor beta chains were all read from a single sample in a study of T cells in Graves' hyperthyroidism and ophthalmopathy (dated by TCRdb to between 2017 and 2020). Library generation was performed with multiplex PCR. Sequenced on an Illumina HiSeq 2000. The TCR beta CDR3 regions were amplified from RNA transcripts. For the first round of RT-PCR on the TCR CDR3, the HTBI primer set was used together with the Qiagen OneStep RT-PCR kit. Clones were called with MiXCR by TCRdb after fastp trimmed the public reads at Q25, and only in-frame beta chains were retained. A single entry per CDR3 protein holds the most common genes and DNA from its merged rows. The sample contains 540,000 or so distinct CDR3 sequences, 40% to 55% of them found a single time. The top ten hold under 20% of the sample. The sequenced sample was peripheral blood or thyroid tissue (not recorded which). The source is an adult woman with Graves' disease, either hyperthyroidism or ophthalmopathy (not recorded which).

This clonotype was seen at least ten times. The J gene is TRBJ1-1, the V gene TRBV19; D remains unclear. The V gene's germline CDR1 is LNHDA and CDR2 SQIVND (reference sequence). This CDR3 spans 16 amino acids. Trimming took off 5 bases at V and 5 bases at J, with 21 bases between the two ends. The DNA for the CDR3 is TGTGCCAGTAGTCCGTCTGGTGGGTTCTCGTCGACTGAAGCTTTCTTT. It encodes CASSPSGGFSSTEAFF. Filled out from reference TRBV19 and TRBJ1-1, the complete variable domain reads DGGITQSPKYLFRKEGQNVTLSCEQNLNHDAMYWYRQDPGQGLRLIYYSQIVNDFQKGDIAEGYSVSREKKESFPLTVTSAQKNPTAFYLCASSPSGGFSSTEAFFGQGTRLTVV.

The rearrangement uses TRBV12-3 or TRBV12-4 and TRBJ2-5; 10 nucleotides match TRBD1. The CDR3 totals 17 residues. Trimming removed 7 bases from V and 4 bases from J; junction bases left unmatched: 15. The CDR3 DNA follows: TGTGCCAGCACTATTCGGGACAGGGGAGGGACAGGAGAGACCCAGTACTTC. It encodes CASTIRDRGGTGETQYF.

There are many counts of this clonotype. This rearrangement joins TRBV6-1 to TRBJ2-5; possibly TRBD2 for D (5 bases). The germline CDR1 and CDR2 sequences are MNHNS and SASEGT. V was pared by 5 bases and J by 3 bases, with 16 bases between. This CDR3 is 15 amino acids long. This CDR3 reads CASSSRTPSKETQYF. The CDR3 region has the DNA TGTGCCAGCAGTTCCCGGACTCCTTCTAAAGAGACCCAGTACTTC.

The chain employs TRBV4-1 and TRBJ1-4; 7 nucleotides align to TRBD1. Germline V gene data show CDR1 as MGHRA and CDR2 as YSYEKL. This CDR3 has 12 amino acids. V lost 2 bases, J lost 14 bases, and 5 bases stayed unmatched. Written as DNA, the CDR3 is TGCGCCAGCAGCCAACCCGAGACAGGGCTGTTTTTT. As protein: CASSQPETGLFF.

This clonotype has ten or more counts. The rearrangement joins TRBV9 to TRBJ2-7, with a weak D call TRBD2 (5 bases). This CDR3 comprises 15 residues. Germline V gene lookup returns CDR1 SGDLS and CDR2 YYNGEE. The ends were cut back, 2 bases at V and 0 bases at J, with 12 bases in the middle. DNA of the CDR3: TGTGCCAGCAGCGTGGGCGGGTCCAGCTCCTACGAGCAGTACTTC. Protein: CASSVGGSSSYEQYF. The full variable domain, in which reference TRBV9 and TRBJ2-7 provide the parts outside the CDR3, is DSGVTQTPKHLITATGQRVTLRCSPRSGDLSVYWYQQSLDQGLQFLIQYYNGEERAKGNILERFSAQQFPDLHSELNLSSLELGDSALYFCASSVGGSSSYEQYFGPGTRLTVT.

V gene TRBV10-3 combines with J gene TRBJ1-1; D is perhaps TRBD1 (5 bases). The CDR3 loop spans 15 amino acids. V lost 0 bases, J lost 1 base, and 9 bases lay in between. CDR1 is ENHRY and CDR2 is SYGVKD in the germline V gene. The CDR3 DNA reads TGTGCCATCAGTGAGTCGAGGGGTAAGAACACTGAAGCTTTCTTT. Amino acids: CAISESRGKNTEAFF.

Of note for this clonotype: The junction differs from germline at one of its ends, possibly a read error. V usage is TRBV7-9 and J usage is TRBJ2-7; D perhaps matches TRBD2 (5 bases). Germline V gene sequence: CDR1 SEHNR, CDR2 FQNEAQ (reference sequence). The CDR3 has 13 amino acids. The CDR3 is CASSPTGSGELYF. In nucleotides, the CDR3 is TGTGCCAGCAGCCCGACGGGGTCCGGGGAGCTGTACTTC.

This clonotype turned up a few times. The chain combines TRBV19 with TRBJ1-5; maybe TRBD1 (5 bases). V shed 11 bases and J shed 7 bases, with 15 bases lying between them. The V gene's germline CDR1 is LNHDA and CDR2 SQIVND (reference sequence). The CDR3 extends over 12 amino acids. CDR3 region: CAAGREGQPQHF. Written as DNA, the CDR3 is TGTGCCGCAGGGAGAGAAGGGCAGCCCCAGCATTTT.

In this sample, this clonotype turned up many times. The CDR3 nucleotides are TGTGCCAGCAGTTACGTAGGGGCACGCGGCTACACCTTC. This codes for CASSYVGARGYTF. The gene calls are TRBV6-5 and TRBJ1-2; weak D call: TRBD1 (5 bases). Per the germline V gene, CDR1 is MNHEY and CDR2 is SVGAGI. The V and J ends lost 2 bases and 8 bases respectively, with 12 bases between them. The CDR3 is 13 residues long.

The rearrangement joins TRBV7-2 to TRBJ1-1; 7 nucleotides agree with TRBD1. The V and J ends lost 5 bases and 1 base, in that order; junction bases with no gene match: 10. Per germline, CDR1 SGHTA and CDR2 FQGNSA. The CDR3 length is 16 residues. The DNA of the CDR3 is TGTGCCAGCAGCCAGCGACAGGGACAGAAGAACACTGAAGCTTTCTTT. Protein sequence: CASSQRQGQKNTEAFF.

As to this clonotype: Mismatch with germline at one junction end may stem from a read error. V gene TRBV10-3 combines with J gene TRBJ2-5; weak D call: TRBD1 (6 bases). The V gene's germline CDR1 is ENHRY and CDR2 SYGVKD. This CDR3 is built from 16 residues. CDR3 region: CAISEAVKDRTETQYF. The CDR3 region has the DNA TGCGCCATCAGTGAGGCTGTGAAGGACAGAACGGAGACCCAGTACTTC.

This clonotype was observed many times. V usage is TRBV6-5 and J usage is TRBJ2-5, with D maybe TRBD1 (6 bases). The CDR3 runs 11 residues. CDR1 MNHEY and CDR2 SVGAGI come from the germline V gene. Trimming stripped 9 bases from V and 4 bases from J, with 9 bases between. The CDR3 is CASQGRETQYF. The CDR3 DNA reads as TGTGCCAGTCAGGGGAGAGAGACCCAGTACTTC.

Ten or more counts support this clonotype. The V call is TRBV6-5, the J call TRBJ2-2; D might be TRBD1 (6 bases). Trimming took 7 bases from V and 2 from J, leaving 11 bases between them. Germline V CDR1 and CDR2: MNHEY, SVGAGI. The CDR3 spans 14 residues. The CDR3 DNA reads TGTGCCAGCATTCGGACAGTTAACACCGGGGAGCTGTTTTTT. Translating gives CASIRTVNTGELFF.

To note about this clonotype: One end of the junction does not line up with germline, which may come from a read error. The DNA of the CDR3 is TGCGCCAGCAGCTTGGGGACAGGGTATCAGACCCAGCATTTT. Protein sequence: CASSLGTGYQTQHF. V gene TRBV5-1 combines with J gene TRBJ1-5; TRBD1 agrees at 8 bases. From germline, CDR1 is SGHRS and CDR2 YFSETQ. This CDR3 contains 14 residues.

This clonotype was counted at least ten times. The J gene is TRBJ2-5, the V gene TRBV7-2, with D tentatively TRBD1 (5 bases). V was shortened by 5 bases and J by 1 base, with 8 bases between the two germline ends. Germline lookup yields CDR1 SGHTA and CDR2 FQGNSA. This CDR3 is built from 13 residues. The CDR3 nucleotides are TGTGCCAGCAGCGGCAGGGTCCAAGAGACCCAGTACTTC. Amino acid sequence: CASSGRVQETQYF.

This clonotype came up many times. The chain couples TRBV5-1 to TRBJ1-5, with 7 positions matching TRBD1. CDR1 SGHRS and CDR2 YFSETQ come from the germline V gene. This CDR3 is 15 amino acids long. V shed 0 bases and J 5 bases; nucleotides not matched to a gene: 5. The CDR3 sequence: CASSLGQGRDQPQHF. Written as DNA, the CDR3 is TGCGCCAGCAGCTTGGGACAGGGAAGGGATCAGCCCCAGCATTTT.

In its sample, this clonotype was seen a few times. The rearrangement links TRBV28 to TRBJ2-7; D uncertain. Trimming shortened V by 7 bases and J by 2 bases, and 12 bases separated the two germline ends. Germline V lookup: CDR1 MDHEN, CDR2 SYDVKM. The CDR3 covers 13 residues. Here the CDR3 reads CASTPPEAYEQYF. CDR3 in DNA: TGTGCCAGCACTCCTCCGGAAGCCTACGAGCAGTACTTC.

This clonotype was counted at least ten times. The chain carries TRBV5-8 and TRBJ1-5; a weak D match, TRBD1 (6 bases). V was cut by 0 bases and J by 6 bases, with 13 bases left in between. The CDR3 totals 15 residues. Germline V CDR1 and CDR2: SGHTS, YDEGEE. DNA of the CDR3: TGTGCCAGCAGCTTGGATTGGGGGCTTCGTCAGCCCCAGCATTTT. Its translation: CASSLDWGLRQPQHF.

This rearrangement joins TRBV7-9 to TRBJ1-2; D is uncertain. The CDR3 runs 13 residues. Trimming pared 5 bases from V and 8 bases from J, leaving 15 bases between. Germline V gene lookup returns CDR1 SEHNR and CDR2 FQNEAQ (reference sequence). CDR3 protein: CASSTYGLAGYTF. The CDR3 DNA sequence: TGTGCCAGCAGCACATATGGACTAGCGGGCTACACCTTC.

V and J are TRBV7-3 and TRBJ1-2, with TRBD1 as a possible D gene (5 bases). Trimming cost V 5 bases and J 8 bases, with 24 bases left between them. Germline V gene data show CDR1 as SGHTA and CDR2 as FQGTGA. CDR3 size: 16 residues. The chain's CDR3 is CASSLTRGEGLRGYTF. The CDR3 bases are TGTGCCAGCAGCCTGACAAGGGGAGAGGGGCTGCGAGGCTACACCTTC.

The chain joins TRBV7-9 to TRBJ2-7, with 12 bases fitting TRBD2. J was trimmed by 5 bases and V by 0 bases; bases with no gene match: 8. The CDR3 is 17 residues long. Germline V gives CDR1 SEHNR, CDR2 FQNEAQ (reference sequence). The CDR3 sequence: CASSLAASGGARDEQYF. CDR3 in DNA: TGTGCCAGCAGCTTAGCGGCTAGCGGGGGGGCTCGTGACGAGCAGTACTTC. Supplemented by reference TRBV7-9 and TRBJ2-7, the full variable domain reads DTGVSQNPRHKITKRGQNVTFRCDPISEHNRLYWYRQTLGQGPEFLTYFQNEAQLEKSRLLSDRFSAERPKGSFSTLEIQRTEQGDSAMYLCASSLAASGGARDEQYFGPGTRLTVT.

The table lists this clonotype with many counts. The chain employs TRBV5-1 and TRBJ2-2, with D unresolved. The CDR3 totals 17 residues. Per the germline V gene, CDR1 is SGHRS and CDR2 is YFSETQ. V was trimmed by 0 bases and J by 5 bases, leaving 17 bases between them. CDR3 sequence reads: CASSLASRRTKTGELFF. DNA of the CDR3: TGCGCCAGCAGCTTGGCCAGTAGGCGGACCAAGACCGGGGAGCTGTTTTTT.

This clonotype has a handful of counts. The CDR3 region is CASSHYRGAYEQYF. The CDR3 coding sequence is TGTGCCAGCAGCCACTACAGGGGGGCCTACGAGCAGTACTTC. This rearrangement joins TRBV7-9 to TRBJ2-7, with 8 bases aligning to TRBD1. Germline CDR1 is SEHNR and CDR2 is FQNEAQ (reference sequence). The CDR3 extends over 14 amino acids. V was pared by 5 bases and J by 2 bases, with 5 bases of the junction left unmatched. Full variable domain (outside the CDR3, taken from reference TRBV7-9 and TRBJ2-7): DTGVSQNPRHKITKRGQNVTFRCDPISEHNRLYWYRQTLGQGPEFLTYFQNEAQLEKSRLLSDRFSAERPKGSFSTLEIQRTEQGDSAMYLCASSHYRGAYEQYFGPGTRLTVT.

In its sample, this clonotype was seen many times. The chain employs TRBV7-2 and TRBJ2-5; D is unclear. This CDR3 spans 14 amino acids. Trimming took off 1 base at V and 4 bases at J, with 10 bases between the two ends. Germline-derived CDR1 and CDR2 are SGHTA and FQGNSA. CDR3 loop: CASSLEELVETQYF. The CDR3 DNA reads as TGTGCCAGCAGCTTAGAGGAGCTTGTAGAGACCCAGTACTTC.

The chain is built from TRBV5-1 and TRBJ2-7, with a weak D call TRBD1 (5 bases). The CDR3 has 14 amino acids. From germline, CDR1 is SGHRS and CDR2 YFSETQ. V dropped 3 bases and J dropped 4 bases, with 14 bases sitting between them. CDR3: CASSWKAGIYEQYF. Written as DNA, the CDR3 is TGCGCCAGCAGCTGGAAAGCAGGGATATACGAGCAGTACTTC.

The chain has TRBV19 and TRBJ2-6, with D possibly matching TRBD2 (5 bases). The germline V and J ends were trimmed by 3 bases and 0 bases, with 9 bases remaining between them. CDR3 length equals 16 residues. Germline loops: CDR1 LNHDA, CDR2 SQIVND (reference sequence). The CDR3 coding sequence is TGTGCCAGTAGTATTCCGGGGTACTCTGGGGCCAACGTCCTGACTTTC. Encoded protein: CASSIPGYSGANVLTF.

This clonotype was picked up a small number of times. This rearrangement joins TRBV25-1 to TRBJ1-6; D is uncertain. The CDR3 has 14 residues. The germline gives CDR1 MGHDK, CDR2 SYGVNS. Trimming removed 2 bases from V and 7 bases from J, with 9 bases in between. CDR3 DNA sequence: TGTGCCAGCAGTGAAGTCGGCGGAAATTCACCCCTCCACTTT. Translation gives CASSEVGGNSPLHF.

This clonotype was seen repeatedly, ten times or more. The chain is built from TRBV12-3 or TRBV12-4 and TRBJ1-1; no reliable D call. The CDR3 sequence is 13 residues long. The V gene lost 2 bases and the J gene lost 4 bases, with 8 bases spanning the gap. CDR3 region: CASSLNRGTEAFF. The CDR3 DNA reads as TGTGCCAGCAGTTTAAATCGCGGCACTGAAGCTTTCTTT.